This record looks at one T cell receptor (beta chain) sequence and its context. Its antigen is not yet known. Base qualities are not provided; no much larger clone lies one nucleotide away. TCRbeta CDR3 regions were amplified from genomic DNA by means of the immunoSEQ Assay, a bias-controlled multiplex PCR. The study's processing was this. The number of nucleated cells in each sample was estimated from the amplification of reference gene primers within the assay. To quantify the absolute abundance of each unique TCRbeta CDR3 rearrangement, sequence reads were collapsed and filtered. For each sample, productive Simpson clonality was calculated as the square root of Simpson's diversity index over productive rearrangements. Held by TCRdb, this immuneACCESS table contains in-frame sequences only and omits some clones. Under half of the omission traces to an unresolved V gene where checked; the cause of the rest is unknown. V, J and clone size are taken as reported in that table, and D and trimming were inferred from the DNA itself. The sample table records about 430,000 clones; roughly 88% of these occur just once. 1.4% of the sample is held by the ten biggest clonotypes.

In the prospective study, participants were roughly 18 to 100 years old, resided in approximately 25 geographic areas of the United States, and were enrolled through a virtual design. To assign participants to cohorts, the prospective study relied on clinical history that participants themselves reported in a screening survey and a study questionnaire. Exposed participants had been in contact, within 2 weeks of entering the study, with a person who had a PCR-confirmed or clinician-diagnosed case of COVID-19. Mobile phlebotomists in the prospective study collected whole blood, serum and a nasopharyngeal or oropharyngeal swab from every participant. Prospective study participants could optionally give additional blood draws and questionnaires over an approximately two-month period. Before DNA extraction, prospective study blood samples were shipped either frozen or at room temperature. CDR3 length: 16 amino acids, cysteine to phenylalanine. The retained sequence is limited to the CDR3, 48 bases, with the frame set at the first base. For this chain, trimming is 1 base at the V end and 2 bases at the J end, and the number of junction bases without a gene match is 2. CDR1 and CDR2, per the germline V gene, are SGHAT and FQNNGV.

The data derive from a study of blood T cell repertoires in COVID-19 (dated by TCRdb to the early 2020s). Concerning the study at large: The collaborator samples originated in the United States, Italy and Spain and spanned the acute and convalescent phases of COVID-19. The prospective study material was composed of cDNA or gDNA derived from T cells, B-cell-depleted T cells, or PBMCs. Subjects who had been exposed to COVID-19, were actively infected with it, or had recovered from it provided the deeply sampled blood TCRbeta repertoires that made up the dataset. The repertoires were released in a freely available public database meant as a resource for research on the immune response to SARS-CoV-2. The samples were drawn from two sources: the first 160 participants of the ongoing ImmuneRACE study, and 1,254 subjects contributed by 6 global collaborators. A de-identified subject ID, COVID-19 status, age in years and sex were almost always included in the sample metadata. Where available, HLA class I and class II types were taken from metadata supplied by the sample provider and were not determined by assay-based typing. Overall results and qualifications from the work: How much clinical and demographic metadata was included differed by source and by participant, and the metadata was provided uncurated.

The sequenced sample was PBMCs or T cells enriched from blood (not recorded which). This TCR was recovered from a woman between 18 and 30 years old who had been exposed to COVID-19. The chain employs TRBV11-2 and TRBJ2-5, with TRBD2 matching 12 junction bases. The sequence in DNA is TGTGCCAGCAGCTTAGCAGGACTAGCGGGGCAAGAGACCCAGTACTTC. This encodes CASSLAGLAGQETQYF.